Shown below are 27 T cell receptor beta chains from a single sample sequenced in a study of blood T cell repertoires in COVID-19 (dated by TCRdb to the early 2020s). Library preparation used the immunoSEQ multiplex PCR assay. This immuneACCESS table, as held by TCRdb, lists in-frame sequences with V and J called but not all clones. Of the missing ones, under half trace to an unresolved V gene in checked studies; the others have no known cause. Here the sample has 150,000 or so clones; about four fifths occur a single time. The ten largest clones take up 7.5% to 9.5% of the sample. The sample comprised peripheral blood. Receptor source: a man aged 35 to 55 who had recovered from COVID-19.

The rearrangement uses TRBV4-3 and TRBJ1-4; tentative D call: TRBD1 (5 bases). The germline V gene encodes CDR1 LGHNA and CDR2 YSLEER. V dropped 0 bases and J dropped 5 bases, with 13 bases sitting between them. This CDR3 spans 16 amino acids. CDR3 region: CASSQDKGQANEKLFF. CDR3 DNA sequence: TGCGCCAGCAGCCAAGATAAAGGACAAGCCAATGAAAAACTGTTTTTT.

The chain joins TRBV7-2 to TRBJ2-1; the D is unclear. This CDR3 region has 16 residues. V dropped 6 bases and J dropped 0 bases, with 15 bases sitting between them. CDR1 and CDR2 (germline): SGHTA, FQGNSA. The CDR3 DNA is TGTGCCAGCAGATCGCATGGGCTGAGCTCCTACAATGAGCAGTTCTTC. Translated: CASRSHGLSSYNEQFF.

This clone was seen once. The genes are TRBV5-6 and TRBJ2-7; maybe TRBD2 (5 bases). The V end was cut by 2 bases, the J end by 2 bases, with 14 bases between. Germline V gives CDR1 SGHDT, CDR2 YYEEEE. The CDR3 is 15 residues long. The CDR3 region has the DNA TGTGCCAGCAGCTTCTCGGGCACCGGGGCCTACGAGCAGTACTTC. Its translation: CASSFSGTGAYEQYF.

The CDR3 DNA reads as TGTGCCAGCTTACGGGACAGGGGGTCCTACGAGCAGTACTTC. Protein product: CASLRDRGSYEQYF. V is TRBV2 and J is TRBJ2-7; 11 bases align to TRBD1. The CDR3 contains 14 residues. Looked up from germline, CDR1 is SNHLY and CDR2 is FYNNEI. Unmatched junction bases numbered 4, after V lost 8 bases and J lost 1 base.

A word on this clone: The sample contains more than one DNA sequence encoding this CDR3. The rearrangement uses TRBV6-6 and TRBJ1-2; 7 bases map to TRBD1. The CDR3 length is 13 residues. V dropped 2 bases and J dropped 5; count of bases not matched to a gene: 2. The germline V gene encodes CDR1 MNHNY and CDR2 SVGAGI (reference sequence). The CDR3 DNA follows: TGTGCCAGCAGTTACCCAGGGGGGTATGGCTACACCTTC. It yields the protein CASSYPGGYGYTF.

The J gene is TRBJ1-2, the V gene TRBV5-4; 7 bases fit TRBD1. Germline CDR1 SGHNT, CDR2 YYREEE (reference sequence). Trimming took 3 bases from V and 0 from J; bases not matched to a gene: 11. CDR3 length: 17 amino acids. Written as DNA, the CDR3 is TGTGCCAGCAGCTCGATTGACAGGGAGTCAACTAACTATGGCTACACCTTC. This encodes CASSSIDRESTNYGYTF.

The rearrangement uses TRBV6-4 and TRBJ2-3; 7 bases agree with TRBD1. Trimming cost V 8 bases and J 2 bases; bases outside gene matches: 7. Germline V gene data show CDR1 as MRHNA and CDR2 as SNTAGT. This CDR3 has 14 amino acids. The CDR3 bases are TGTGCCAGCGACAACGGGACAGCCACAGATACGCAGTATTTT. Translated, it gives CASDNGTATDTQYF.

The rearrangement uses TRBV11-2 and TRBJ2-7, with TRBD1 identical over 9 bases. V shed 5 bases, J shed 4 bases, and the junction held 12 bases outside the gene matches. Looked up from germline, CDR1 is SGHAT and CDR2 is FQNNGV. The CDR3 contains 16 residues. CDR3 sequence reads: CASSEKQGALRYEQYF. The CDR3 DNA follows: TGTGCCAGCAGCGAAAAACAGGGGGCTTTAAGGTACGAGCAGTACTTC.

The chain recombines TRBV19 with TRBJ2-1; TRBD2 aligns across 7 bases. With V trimmed by 6 bases and J by 4 bases, 9 bases remained unmatched. The CDR3 runs to 15 residues. The germline V gene has CDR1 LNHDA and CDR2 SQIVND (reference sequence). The CDR3 protein is CASSTYTGGYNEQFF. As DNA, the CDR3 is TGTGCCAGTAGCACCTACACGGGAGGTTACAATGAGCAGTTCTTC.

This clone was observed many times. V gene TRBV6-6 combines with J gene TRBJ2-1, with D uncertain. V was cut by 5 bases and J by 3 bases, with 14 bases left in between. In germline, CDR1 is MNHNY, CDR2 SVGAGI (reference sequence). This CDR3 spans 15 amino acids. CDR3 in DNA: TGTGCCAGCAGTCCAACACGGGTAAACTACAATGAGCAGTTCTTC. Its translation is CASSPTRVNYNEQFF.

The chain uses TRBV10-3 and TRBJ2-1; 8 bases fit TRBD2. J gave up 10 bases and V 6 bases, and 23 bases lay outside the gene matches. CDR3 length: 18 amino acids. CDR1 is ENHRY, CDR2 SYGVKD, per germline. The CDR3 DNA is TGTGCCATCAGGCCCGCGGGGGGAGGCGGGGGACCGAGATGGGAGCAGTTCTTC. As protein: CAIRPAGGGGGPRWEQFF.

The CDR3 DNA follows: TGTGCCAGCAGCCCACCCGCAGTTCACGGGGAGCTGTTTTTT. Amino acid sequence: CASSPPAVHGELFF. The rearrangement joins TRBV7-9 to TRBJ2-2, with D hard to call. V lost 5 bases to trimming and J lost 7 bases, with 14 bases between them. This CDR3 is 14 amino acids long. Germline V gene data show CDR1 as SEHNR and CDR2 as FQNEAQ (reference sequence).

J is TRBJ2-7 and V is TRBV3-1 (or the pseudogene TRBV3-2); TRBD1 is a possible D gene (5 bases). The germline V gene encodes CDR1 LGHDT and CDR2 YNNKEL (reference sequence). CDR3 size: 16 residues. Trimming removed 3 bases at V and 4 bases at J, with 19 bases between. CDR3 region: CASSHQRQGRKYEQYF. CDR3 DNA: TGTGCCAGCAGCCACCAGAGGCAGGGTAGGAAATACGAGCAGTACTTC.

The rearrangement links TRBV25-1 to TRBJ2-1; no firm D call. The CDR3 covers 16 residues. Germline V lookup: CDR1 MGHDK, CDR2 SYGVNS. The V end was cut by 3 bases, the J end by 4 bases, with 16 bases between. Written as DNA, the CDR3 is TGTGCCAGCAGTGATGGTGTAGCAGACTTGTACAATGAGCAGTTCTTC. This codes for CASSDGVADLYNEQFF. Full variable domain (outside the CDR3, taken from reference TRBV25-1 and TRBJ2-1): EADIYQTPRYLVIGTGKKITLECSQTMGHDKMYWYQQDPGMELHLIHYSYGVNSTEKGDLSSESTVSRIRTEHFPLTLESARPSHTSQYLCASSDGVADLYNEQFFGPGTRLTVL.

As concerns this clone: Other DNA sequences in this sample translate to the same CDR3. The chain employs TRBV18 and TRBJ1-1; D uncertain. Germline CDR1 and CDR2: KGHSH and LQKENI. Trimming pared 6 bases from V and 2 bases from J, leaving 10 bases between. This CDR3 spans 13 amino acids. The CDR3 DNA follows: TGTGCCAGCTCCCCCCAGGAAAACACTGAAGCTTTCTTT. Its translation is CASSPQENTEAFF.

This chain connects TRBV19 to TRBJ2-1, with 7 bases aligning to TRBD1. Germline CDR1 LNHDA, CDR2 SQIVND (reference sequence). CDR3 length: 15 amino acids. Germline trimming cut 7 bases from V and 0 bases from J; bases unmatched to any gene: 6. The CDR3 bases are TGTGCCAGTACGACGACAGGGAGCTCCTACAATGAGCAGTTCTTC. It yields the protein CASTTTGSSYNEQFF.

The genes are TRBV10-2 and TRBJ2-7; D might be TRBD2 (5 bases). The germline CDR1 and CDR2 sequences are WSHSY and SAAADI. Trimming took off 7 bases at V and 0 bases at J, with 7 bases between the two ends. There are 12 residues in the CDR3. CDR3 sequence: CASTGSSYEQYF. The CDR3 DNA sequence: TGCGCCAGCACTGGGAGCTCCTACGAGCAGTACTTC.

CDR3 DNA sequence: TGTGCCAGCAGCCCCCAGGGGGACTATGGCTACACCTTC. Its translation is CASSPQGDYGYTF. The J gene is TRBJ1-2, the V gene TRBV9, with 7 positions matching TRBD1. CDR1 SGDLS and CDR2 YYNGEE come from the germline V gene. The CDR3 is made up of 13 amino acids. With V trimmed by 4 bases and J by 3 bases, 3 bases remained unmatched.

This clone was seen a few times. The V gene is TRBV14, the J gene TRBJ1-2; D ambiguous. Trimming pared 0 bases from V and 4 bases from J, leaving 9 bases between. This CDR3 comprises 14 residues. Per the germline V gene, CDR1 is SGHDN and CDR2 is FVKESK. The CDR3 nucleotides read TGTGCCAGCAGCCAAGATATGGGCGCCTATGGCTACACCTTC. Translated, it gives CASSQDMGAYGYTF.

This clone was picked up one time. The chain couples TRBV10-3 to TRBJ1-2, with 11 bases matching TRBD1. Germline loops: CDR1 ENHRY, CDR2 SYGVKD. J lost 5 bases, V lost 7 bases, and 3 bases had no gene match. There are 13 residues in the CDR3. CDR3 in DNA: TGTGCCATCATGGGGACAGGGGGGTATGGCTACACCTTC. Translating gives CAIMGTGGYGYTF.

This chain connects TRBV6-5 to TRBJ1-2, with 7 bases that match TRBD1. J was trimmed by 6 bases and V by 10 bases; bases with no gene match: 8. The CDR3 has 12 amino acids. From germline, CDR1 is MNHEY and CDR2 SVGAGI. The CDR3 nucleotides read TGTGCCACCTCCAGACAGGGTGATGGCTACACCTTC. This encodes CATSRQGDGYTF.

The V gene is TRBV9, the J gene TRBJ1-1, with TRBD1 matching 7 bases. Losses at the gene ends were 2 bases for V and 0 bases for J; bases not matched to a gene: 7. Germline V lookup: CDR1 SGDLS, CDR2 YYNGEE. The CDR3 loop spans 16 amino acids. The CDR3 sequence: CASSVGTGDMNTEAFF. CDR3 coding DNA: TGTGCCAGCAGCGTTGGTACAGGGGACATGAACACTGAAGCTTTCTTT.

The chain recombines TRBV5-1 with TRBJ2-7; a weak D match, TRBD1 (5 bases). The CDR3 is made up of 14 amino acids. V was cut by 4 bases and J by 2 bases, with 13 bases left in between. From germline, CDR1 is SGHRS and CDR2 YFSETQ. Written as DNA, the CDR3 is TGCGCCAGCAGCACCTCCCAGGGCCCCTACGAGCAGTACTTC. It encodes CASSTSQGPYEQYF.

V gene TRBV28 combines with J gene TRBJ2-1; 13 nucleotides agree with TRBD2. The CDR3 has 15 residues. V trimming: 6 bases; J trimming: 7 bases; junction bases outside the gene matches: 6. From germline, CDR1 is MDHEN and CDR2 SYDVKM. The CDR3 nucleotides read TGTGCCAGCAGGCCCCCGGGACTAGCGGGGAATGAGCAGTTCTTC. This gives the protein CASRPPGLAGNEQFF.

This clone has a single count. The rearrangement joins TRBV2 to TRBJ2-7; D is perhaps TRBD2 (6 bases). Germline V lookup: CDR1 SNHLY, CDR2 FYNNEI. The V and J ends lost 6 bases and 2 bases respectively, with 14 bases between them. The CDR3 spans 14 residues. The CDR3 here is CASRGDLVTYEQYF. CDR3 bases: TGTGCCAGCAGAGGGGACTTGGTTACCTACGAGCAGTACTTC. Variable domain in full (rest from reference TRBV2 and TRBJ2-7): EPEVTQTPSHQVTQMGQEVILRCVPISNHLYFYWYRQILGQKVEFLVSFYNNEISEKSEIFDDQFSVERPDGSNFTLKIRSTKLEDSAMYFCASRGDLVTYEQYFGPGTRLTVT.

The genes are TRBV9 and TRBJ1-3; 9 nucleotides line up with TRBD1. Germline CDR1 and CDR2: SGDLS and YYNGEE. CDR3 length: 15 amino acids. The V and J ends lost 0 bases and 6 bases, in that order; junction bases with no gene match: 4. The chain's CDR3 is CASSVGDRVENTIYF. The CDR3 DNA follows: TGTGCCAGCAGCGTAGGGGACAGGGTAGAAAACACCATATATTTT.

The J gene is TRBJ1-6, the V gene TRBV6-5, with D unresolved. CDR1 and CDR2 (germline): MNHEY, SVGAGI. V dropped 6 bases and J dropped 11 bases, with 14 bases sitting between them. The CDR3 contains 13 residues. CDR3 nucleotide sequence: TGTGCCAGCAGGAGGGAGCTCCGAACACCCCTCCACTTT. This translates into CASRRELRTPLHF.